This paragraph covers one T cell receptor beta chain sequence. The PCR template was genomic DNA. Multiplex PCR with 30 forward and 13 reverse primers amplified the TCR beta CDR3. Via MiXCR, TCRdb re-called the multiplex PCR reads, giving one row per CDR3 protein. The sample comprises about 250,000 distinct CDR3 sequences, more than 45% of which are singletons, and about an eighth rests with the top ten. This sample stems from a study of type 1 and type 2 diabetes patients. Study background: Sequencing for the whole study yielded roughly 20,000,000 paired-end reads.

All diabetic donors were classified as either type 1 or type 2 diabetes. Germline-derived CDR1 and CDR2 are LNHDA and SQIVND (reference sequence). The CDR3 contains 13 residues. This chain connects TRBV19 to TRBJ2-5, with D perhaps matching TRBD1 (6 bases). The last part of the DNA fits TRBJ2-1 better; the J call may be wrong. This clonotype originated in a man between 18 and 35 years old with type 2 diabetes. The source material was peripheral blood mononuclear cells (PBMCs). The CDR3 loop is CASTTQGNNEQFF. Here the CDR3 DNA reads TGTGCCAGTACCACCCAGGGGAACAATGAGCAGTTCTTC.